Listed below are T cell receptor beta chains from one sample, sequenced in a study of long-term antiretroviral therapy in people with HIV. Clones were read by immunoSEQ multiplex PCR, and TCRdb kept only the in-frame ones, dropping some. The profile shows about 20,000 clones, 85% of them singletons. The sample in question was unsorted PBMCs, obtained roughly 4 years after starting antiretroviral therapy. The receptors come from a man younger than 30 with HIV. The CDR3 runs from the conserved cysteine through the conserved F or W. The order of the fields is V gene, D gene, clone size, J gene, CDR3 DNA, CDR3 protein. The D gene is left open where the match is weak. Some rows have no size entry. The others give once, few or many, or a class for an expanded clone.

V gene: TRBV29-1; D gene: TRBD1; clone size: few; J gene: TRBJ1-1; CDR3 DNA: TGCAGCGTTGTCGGGACAGGGGGGAAGAACACTGAAGCTTTCTTT; CDR3 protein: CSVVGTGGKNTEAFF
V gene: TRBV7-8; D gene: TRBD2; clone size: NA; J gene: TRBJ2-3; CDR3 DNA: TGTGCCAGCAGCGCTAGCGGGGGGGCCGCCGATACGCAGTATTTT; CDR3 protein: CASSASGGAADTQYF
V gene: TRBV19; D gene: NA; clone size: NA; J gene: TRBJ1-5; CDR3 DNA: TGTGCCAGTAACTGGGACCGAAATAGCAATCAGCCCCAGCATTTT; CDR3 protein: CASNWDRNSNQPQHF
V gene: TRBV6-5; D gene: NA; clone size: NA; J gene: TRBJ2-1; CDR3 DNA: TGTGCCAGCAGTTACCCGACTAGCAATGAGCAGTTCTTC; CDR3 protein: CASSYPTSNEQFF
V gene: TRBV7-2; D gene: TRBD1; clone size: once; J gene: TRBJ1-4; CDR3 DNA: TGTGCCAGCAGCTCTTCGACAGGGGGGAATGAAAAACTGTTTTTT; CDR3 protein: CASSSSTGGNEKLFF
V gene: TRBV29-1; D gene: TRBD1; clone size: NA; J gene: TRBJ1-1; CDR3 DNA: TGCAGCGTTACGGACAGGGCCATTAATACTGAAGCTTTCTTT; CDR3 protein: CSVTDRAINTEAFF
V gene: TRBV28; D gene: TRBD2; clone size: NA; J gene: TRBJ2-1; CDR3 DNA: TGTGCCAGCAGTTTACCGCCCCCTTGGGTCGGGAGGGACAATGAGCAGTTCTTC; CDR3 protein: CASSLPPPWVGRDNEQFF
V gene: TRBV18; D gene: NA; clone size: NA; J gene: TRBJ2-1; CDR3 DNA: TGTGCCAGCTCAACTCCGATTTACGGAAACAATGAGCAGTTCTTC; CDR3 protein: CASSTPIYGNNEQFF
V gene: TRBV15; D gene: NA; clone size: NA; J gene: TRBJ1-1; CDR3 DNA: TGTGCCACCAGCATGGGAAGGGGAGCGGGAGCTTTCTTT; CDR3 protein: CATSMGRGAGAFF
V gene: TRBV2; D gene: NA; clone size: NA; J gene: TRBJ1-5; CDR3 DNA: TGTGCCAGCAGTTATACGGGGGCCTCAAATCAGCCCCAGCATTTT; CDR3 protein: CASSYTGASNQPQHF
V gene: TRBV2; D gene: NA; clone size: NA; J gene: TRBJ2-5; CDR3 DNA: TGTGCCAGCAGCGCCCCTCCATCCCAAGAGACCCAGTACTTC; CDR3 protein: CASSAPPSQETQYF
V gene: TRBV6-5; D gene: NA; clone size: NA; J gene: TRBJ1-6; CDR3 DNA: TGTGCCAGCAGTTACTCGACGCAGGGTGCTTCACCCCTCCACTTT; CDR3 protein: CASSYSTQGASPLHF
V gene: TRBV6-4; D gene: NA; clone size: few; J gene: TRBJ2-1; CDR3 DNA: TGTGCCAGCAGTTTTGGGGATAGCGGTGACAATGAGCAGTTCTTC; CDR3 protein: CASSFGDSGDNEQFF
V gene: TRBV7-7; D gene: NA; clone size: NA; J gene: TRBJ1-1; CDR3 DNA: TGTGCTAGCAGGGCCACAGGGAGCACTGAAGCTTTCTTT; CDR3 protein: CASRATGSTEAFF
V gene: TRBV7-3; D gene: TRBD1; clone size: NA; J gene: TRBJ2-2; CDR3 DNA: TGTGCCAGCAGCGCTCAGCCGGACAGGGGAACCGGGGAGCTGTTTTTT; CDR3 protein: CASSAQPDRGTGELFF
V gene: TRBV11-2; D gene: NA; clone size: NA; J gene: TRBJ1-6; CDR3 DNA: TGTGCCAGCAGCATCTCTGCCCGGACAGTATGGTCACCCCTCCACTTT; CDR3 protein: CASSISARTVWSPLHF
V gene: TRBV7-3; D gene: NA; clone size: NA; J gene: TRBJ2-1; CDR3 DNA: TGTGCCAGCAGCTTAATTGGCAGGGAGTACAATGAGCAGTTCTTC; CDR3 protein: CASSLIGREYNEQFF
V gene: TRBV18; D gene: TRBD1; clone size: NA; J gene: TRBJ2-1; CDR3 DNA: TGTGCCAGCTCACCTGGGACAGAACACAATGAGCAGTTCTTC; CDR3 protein: CASSPGTEHNEQFF
V gene: TRBV4-1; D gene: NA; clone size: few; J gene: TRBJ2-2; CDR3 DNA: TGCGCCAGCAGCCAAGATCTGGAAAGGGGTCTAAGTACCGGGGAGCTGTTTTTT; CDR3 protein: CASSQDLERGLSTGELFF
V gene: TRBV18; D gene: TRBD2; clone size: NA; J gene: TRBJ2-2; CDR3 DNA: TGTGCCAGCTCACCCCCGGGGGGTCTAACGGCCACCGGGGAGCTGTTTTTT; CDR3 protein: CASSPPGGLTATGELFF
V gene: TRBV6-1; D gene: NA; clone size: NA; J gene: TRBJ1-5; CDR3 DNA: TGTGCCAGCAGTGATGTCAGGGAAAGGCAGCCCCAGCATTTT; CDR3 protein: CASSDVRERQPQHF
V gene: TRBV11-2; D gene: NA; clone size: NA; J gene: TRBJ2-3; CDR3 DNA: TGTGCCAGCAGCTGGGGGGGCGGCGATACGCAGTATTTT; CDR3 protein: CASSWGGGDTQYF
V gene: TRBV5-1; D gene: TRBD1; clone size: NA; J gene: TRBJ1-2; CDR3 DNA: TGCGCCAGCAGCGACACGGACAGGGTACGGGGCTACACCTTC; CDR3 protein: CASSDTDRVRGYTF
V gene: TRBV10-1; D gene: NA; clone size: NA; J gene: TRBJ2-3; CDR3 DNA: TGCGCCAGCAGTGCTGTGGCGAGCACAGATACGCAGTATTTT; CDR3 protein: CASSAVASTDTQYF
V gene: TRBV6-6; D gene: NA; clone size: NA; J gene: TRBJ1-2; CDR3 DNA: TGTGCCAGCAGTTATGATGGCTACACCTTC; CDR3 protein: CASSYDGYTF
V gene: TRBV27; D gene: TRBD1; clone size: NA; J gene: TRBJ1-1; CDR3 DNA: TGTGCCAGCAGTCGCTTCGGACAGGACAATAGGGGAGGCACTGAAGCTTTCTTT; CDR3 protein: CASSRFGQDNRGGTEAFF
V gene: TRBV30; D gene: TRBD1; clone size: NA; J gene: TRBJ2-7; CDR3 DNA: TGTGCCTGGGCTCGGGACAGGCTTGCCTACGAGCAGTACTTC; CDR3 protein: CAWARDRLAYEQYF
V gene: TRBV6-5; D gene: NA; clone size: once; J gene: TRBJ2-3; CDR3 DNA: TGTGCCAGCAGTTACGTCCGGAGTTCGGATACGCAGTATTTT; CDR3 protein: CASSYVRSSDTQYF
V gene: TRBV15; D gene: TRBD2; clone size: NA; J gene: TRBJ2-7; CDR3 DNA: TGTGCCACCAGTCCGACTAGCGGGACATGGAACGAGCAGTACTTC; CDR3 protein: CATSPTSGTWNEQYF
V gene: TRBV5-4; D gene: NA; clone size: NA; J gene: TRBJ1-6; CDR3 DNA: TGTGCCAGCAGCTTGGCTGGGATGTTACCCCCCTATAATTCACCCCTCCACTTT; CDR3 protein: CASSLAGMLPPYNSPLHF
V gene: TRBV5-4; D gene: NA; clone size: NA; J gene: TRBJ2-6; CDR3 DNA: TGTGCCAGCAGCTTGGACAGCTCTGGGGCCAACGTCCTGACTTTC; CDR3 protein: CASSLDSSGANVLTF
V gene: TRBV28; D gene: NA; clone size: NA; J gene: TRBJ2-5; CDR3 DNA: TGTGCCAGCAGTCCCACAGGATTAGAGACCCAGTACTTC; CDR3 protein: CASSPTGLETQYF
V gene: TRBV4-2; D gene: TRBD1; clone size: few; J gene: TRBJ1-1; CDR3 DNA: TGTGCCAGCAGCCAAGCTCCGGACAGGAAGAACACTGAAGCTTTCTTT; CDR3 protein: CASSQAPDRKNTEAFF
V gene: TRBV4-2; D gene: NA; clone size: NA; J gene: TRBJ2-7; CDR3 DNA: TGTGCCAGCAGCCAAAGCAGACTGGCCTCCTACGAGCAGTACTTC; CDR3 protein: CASSQSRLASYEQYF
V gene: TRBV14; D gene: NA; clone size: NA; J gene: TRBJ1-1; CDR3 DNA: TGTGCCAGCAGCCAAGTGGGGAACACTGAAGCTTTCTTT; CDR3 protein: CASSQVGNTEAFF
V gene: TRBV14; D gene: NA; clone size: NA; J gene: TRBJ1-6; CDR3 DNA: TGTGCCAGTCAGCCTTCAGGCTATAATTCACCCCTCCACTTT; CDR3 protein: CASQPSGYNSPLHF
V gene: TRBV6-1; D gene: NA; clone size: NA; J gene: TRBJ1-5; CDR3 DNA: TGTGCCAGCAGTGAGGGTTGGGGGCGAGATCAGCCCCAGCATTTT; CDR3 protein: CASSEGWGRDQPQHF